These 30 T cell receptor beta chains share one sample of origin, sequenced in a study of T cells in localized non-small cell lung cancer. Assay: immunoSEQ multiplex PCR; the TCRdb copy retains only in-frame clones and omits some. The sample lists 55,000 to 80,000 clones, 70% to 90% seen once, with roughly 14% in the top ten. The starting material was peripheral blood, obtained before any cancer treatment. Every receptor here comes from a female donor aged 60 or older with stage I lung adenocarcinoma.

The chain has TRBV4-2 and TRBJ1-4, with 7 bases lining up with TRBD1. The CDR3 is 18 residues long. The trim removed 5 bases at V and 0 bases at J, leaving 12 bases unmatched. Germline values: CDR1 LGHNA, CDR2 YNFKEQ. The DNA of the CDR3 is TGTGCCAGCAGCTTAAGATCCGGGACAGATGCAACTAATGAAAAACTGTTTTTT. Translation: CASSLRSGTDATNEKLFF.

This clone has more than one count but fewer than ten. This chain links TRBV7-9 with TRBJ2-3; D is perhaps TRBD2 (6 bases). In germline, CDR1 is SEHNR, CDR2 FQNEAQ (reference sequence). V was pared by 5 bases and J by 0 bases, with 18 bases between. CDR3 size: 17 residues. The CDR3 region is CASSPKQLSGSTDTQYF. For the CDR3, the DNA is TGTGCCAGCAGCCCCAAGCAATTGAGCGGGAGCACAGATACGCAGTATTTT.

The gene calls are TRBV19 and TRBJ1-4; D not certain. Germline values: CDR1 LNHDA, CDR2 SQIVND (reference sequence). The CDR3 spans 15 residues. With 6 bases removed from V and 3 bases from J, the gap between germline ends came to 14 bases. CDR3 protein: CASRTKPVPNEKLFF. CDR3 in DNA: TGTGCCAGTAGAACGAAACCCGTCCCTAATGAAAAACTGTTTTTT.

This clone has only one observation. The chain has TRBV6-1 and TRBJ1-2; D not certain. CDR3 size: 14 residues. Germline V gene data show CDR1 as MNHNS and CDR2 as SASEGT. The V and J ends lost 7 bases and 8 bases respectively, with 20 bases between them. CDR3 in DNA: TGTGCCAGCATGAAAGGAGGGCGGATAGACGGCTACACCTTC. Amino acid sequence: CASMKGGRIDGYTF.

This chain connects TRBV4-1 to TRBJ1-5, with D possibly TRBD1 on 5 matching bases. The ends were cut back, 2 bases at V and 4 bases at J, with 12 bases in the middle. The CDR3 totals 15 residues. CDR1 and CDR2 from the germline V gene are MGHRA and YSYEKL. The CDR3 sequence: CASSQTGTPNQPQHF. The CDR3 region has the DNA TGCGCCAGCAGCCAAACCGGGACGCCTAATCAGCCCCAGCATTTT.

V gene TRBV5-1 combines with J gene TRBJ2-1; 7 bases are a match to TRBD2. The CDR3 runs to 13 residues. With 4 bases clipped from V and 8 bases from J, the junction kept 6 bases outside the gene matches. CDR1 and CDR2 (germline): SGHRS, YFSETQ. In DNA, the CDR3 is TGCGCCAGCAGCGGAGAGGGACTACATGAGCAGTTCTTC. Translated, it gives CASSGEGLHEQFF. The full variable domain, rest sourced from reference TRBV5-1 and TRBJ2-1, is KAGVTQTPRYLIKTRGQQVTLSCSPISGHRSVSWYQQTPGQGLQFLFEYFSETQRNKGNFPGRFSGRQFSNSRSEMNVSTLELGDSALYLCASSGEGLHEQFFGPGTRLTVL.

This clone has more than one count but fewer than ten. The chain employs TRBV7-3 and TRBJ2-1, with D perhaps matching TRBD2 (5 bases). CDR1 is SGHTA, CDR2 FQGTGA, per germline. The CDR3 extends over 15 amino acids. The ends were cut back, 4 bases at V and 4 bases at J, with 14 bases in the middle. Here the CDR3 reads CASSWTARGYNEQFF. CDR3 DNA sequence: TGTGCCAGCAGCTGGACCGCCCGCGGGTACAATGAGCAGTTCTTC.

CDR3 in amino acids: CASSPRPPGGTSGNTIYF. The CDR3 nucleotides are TGTGCCAGCAGTCCAAGGCCGCCGGGGGGTACCTCTGGAAACACCATATATTTT. The V gene is TRBV27, the J gene TRBJ1-3, with D possibly matching TRBD1 (5 bases). CDR3 length equals 18 residues. The V end was cut by 5 bases, the J end by 0 bases, with 20 bases between. Looked up from germline, CDR1 is MNHEY and CDR2 is SMNVEV (reference sequence).

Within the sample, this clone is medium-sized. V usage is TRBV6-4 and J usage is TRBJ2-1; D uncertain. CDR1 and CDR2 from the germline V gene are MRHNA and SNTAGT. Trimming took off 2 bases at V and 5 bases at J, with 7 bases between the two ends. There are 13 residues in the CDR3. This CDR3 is CASSDGHHNEQFF. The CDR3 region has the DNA TGTGCCAGCAGTGACGGCCACCACAATGAGCAGTTCTTC.

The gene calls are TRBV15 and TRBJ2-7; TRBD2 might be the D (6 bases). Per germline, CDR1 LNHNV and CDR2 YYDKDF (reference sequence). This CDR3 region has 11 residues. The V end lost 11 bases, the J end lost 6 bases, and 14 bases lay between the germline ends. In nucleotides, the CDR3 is TGTGCCCCGACCTGGAGGGGCGAGCAGTACTTC. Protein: CAPTWRGEQYF. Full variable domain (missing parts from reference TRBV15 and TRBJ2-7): DAMVIQNPRYQVTQFGKPVTLSCSQTLNHNVMYWYQQKSSQAPKLLFHYYDKDFNNEADTPDNFQSRRPNTSFCFLDIRSPGLGDTAMYLCAPTWRGEQYFGPGTRLTVT.

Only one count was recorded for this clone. The CDR3 sequence: CASSHTDTGYNEQFF. CDR3 bases: TGTGCCAGCAGTCATACGGATACGGGCTACAATGAGCAGTTCTTC. The V gene is TRBV6-4, the J gene TRBJ2-1, with D uncertain. Trimming left V 5 bases short and J 3 bases short, with 14 bases between. CDR1 and CDR2 from the germline V gene are MRHNA and SNTAGT. This CDR3 is 15 amino acids long.

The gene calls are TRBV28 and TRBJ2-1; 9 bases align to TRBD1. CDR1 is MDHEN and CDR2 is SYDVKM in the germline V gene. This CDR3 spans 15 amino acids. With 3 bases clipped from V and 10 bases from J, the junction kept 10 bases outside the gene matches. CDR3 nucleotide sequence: TGTGCCAGCAGTTTTCCCGGGACAGGGATTGGGGAGCAGTTCTTC. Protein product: CASSFPGTGIGEQFF.

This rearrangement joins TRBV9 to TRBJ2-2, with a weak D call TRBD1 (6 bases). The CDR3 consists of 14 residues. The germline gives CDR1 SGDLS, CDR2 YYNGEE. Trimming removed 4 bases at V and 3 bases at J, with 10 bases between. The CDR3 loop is CASSFYRDTGELFF. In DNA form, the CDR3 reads TGTGCCAGCAGCTTCTACAGGGACACCGGGGAGCTGTTTTTT.

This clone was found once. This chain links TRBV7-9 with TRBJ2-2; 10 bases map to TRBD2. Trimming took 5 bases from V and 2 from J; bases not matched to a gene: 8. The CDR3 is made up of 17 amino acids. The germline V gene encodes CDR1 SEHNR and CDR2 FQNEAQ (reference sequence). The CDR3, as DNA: TGTGCCAGCAGCAAGGCCCTAGCGGGAGAAAACACCGGGGAGCTGTTTTTT. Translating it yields CASSKALAGENTGELFF.

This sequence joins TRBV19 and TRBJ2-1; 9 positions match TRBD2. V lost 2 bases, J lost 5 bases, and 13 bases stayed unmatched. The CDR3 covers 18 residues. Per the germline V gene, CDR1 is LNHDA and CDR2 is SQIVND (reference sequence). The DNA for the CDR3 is TGTGCCAGTAGTATACTGACTAGCGGCCTGGCCCCTGACAATGAGCAGTTCTTC. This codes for CASSILTSGLAPDNEQFF.

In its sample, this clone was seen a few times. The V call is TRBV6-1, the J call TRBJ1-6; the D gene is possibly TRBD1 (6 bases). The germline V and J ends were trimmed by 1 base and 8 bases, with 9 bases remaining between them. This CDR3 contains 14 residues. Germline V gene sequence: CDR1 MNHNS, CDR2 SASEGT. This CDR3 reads CASSEGTDHSPLHF. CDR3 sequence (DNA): TGTGCCAGCAGTGAAGGGACAGACCATTCACCCCTCCACTTT.

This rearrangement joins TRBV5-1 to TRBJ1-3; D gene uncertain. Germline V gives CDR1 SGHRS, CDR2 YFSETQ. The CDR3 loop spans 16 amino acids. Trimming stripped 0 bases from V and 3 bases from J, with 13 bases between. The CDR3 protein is CASSLAGRRVGNTIYF. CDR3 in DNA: TGCGCCAGCAGCTTGGCCGGGCGACGAGTTGGAAACACCATATATTTT.

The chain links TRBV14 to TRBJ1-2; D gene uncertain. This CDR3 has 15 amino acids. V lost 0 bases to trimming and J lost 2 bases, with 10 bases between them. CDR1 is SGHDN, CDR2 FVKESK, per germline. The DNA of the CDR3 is TGTGCCAGCAGCCAAGATGCGGGATCAAACTATGGCTACACCTTC. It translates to CASSQDAGSNYGYTF.

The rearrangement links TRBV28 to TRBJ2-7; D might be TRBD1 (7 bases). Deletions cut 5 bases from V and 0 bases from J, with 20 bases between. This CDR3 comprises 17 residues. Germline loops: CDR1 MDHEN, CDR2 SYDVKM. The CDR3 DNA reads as TGTGCCAGCAGTCCATCATACCCGCGGGACAGCTCCTACGAGCAGTACTTC. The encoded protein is CASSPSYPRDSSYEQYF.

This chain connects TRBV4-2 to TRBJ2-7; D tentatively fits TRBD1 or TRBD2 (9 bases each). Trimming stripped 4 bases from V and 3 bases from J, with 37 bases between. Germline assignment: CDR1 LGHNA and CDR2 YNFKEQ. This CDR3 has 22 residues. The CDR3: CASSPKWTGENNKASGNYEQYF. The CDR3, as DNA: TGTGCCAGCAGCCCAAAATGGACAGGGGAAAACAACAAGGCTAGCGGGAACTACGAGCAGTACTTC.

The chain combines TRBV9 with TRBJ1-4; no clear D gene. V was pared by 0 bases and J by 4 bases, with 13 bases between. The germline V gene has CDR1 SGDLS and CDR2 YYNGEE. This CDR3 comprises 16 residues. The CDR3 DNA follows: TGTGCCAGCAGCGTAGATGGGGTATCGGATAATGAAAAACTGTTTTTT. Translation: CASSVDGVSDNEKLFF.

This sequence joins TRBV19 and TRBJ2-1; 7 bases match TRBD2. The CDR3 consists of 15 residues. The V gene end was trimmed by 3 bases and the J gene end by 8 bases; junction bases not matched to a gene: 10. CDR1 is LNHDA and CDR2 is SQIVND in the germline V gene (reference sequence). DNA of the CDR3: TGTGCCAGTAGTATCCTTGCTAGCGGCGAGTATGAGCAGTTCTTC. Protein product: CASSILASGEYEQFF.

The CDR3 DNA sequence: TGTGCCAGCTCACCGCCCCCGGGAGAAAAACTGTTTTTT. It yields the protein CASSPPPGEKLFF. The chain carries TRBV18 and TRBJ1-4; D is undetermined. The CDR3 sequence is 13 residues long. Germline V gives CDR1 KGHSH, CDR2 LQKENI. Trimming shortened V by 3 bases and J by 8 bases, and 10 bases separated the two germline ends.

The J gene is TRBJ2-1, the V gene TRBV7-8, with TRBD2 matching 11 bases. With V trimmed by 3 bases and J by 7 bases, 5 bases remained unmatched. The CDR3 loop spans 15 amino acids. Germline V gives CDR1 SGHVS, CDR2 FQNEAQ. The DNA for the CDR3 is TGTGCCAGCAGCTTTATAGCGGGAGGGAAGAATGAGCAGTTCTTC. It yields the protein CASSFIAGGKNEQFF.

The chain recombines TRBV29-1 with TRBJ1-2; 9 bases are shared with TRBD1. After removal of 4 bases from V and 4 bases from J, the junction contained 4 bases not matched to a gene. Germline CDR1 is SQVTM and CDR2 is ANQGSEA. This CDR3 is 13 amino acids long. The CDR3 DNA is TGCAGCGTTGGAACAGGGGGCGGCTATGGCTACACCTTC. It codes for CSVGTGGGYGYTF. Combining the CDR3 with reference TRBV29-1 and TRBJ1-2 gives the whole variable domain SAVISQKPSRDICQRGTSLTIQCQVDSQVTMMFWYRQQPGQSLTLIATANQGSEATYESGFVIDKFPISRPNLTFSTLTVSNMSPEDSSIYLCSVGTGGGYGYTFGSGTRLTVV.

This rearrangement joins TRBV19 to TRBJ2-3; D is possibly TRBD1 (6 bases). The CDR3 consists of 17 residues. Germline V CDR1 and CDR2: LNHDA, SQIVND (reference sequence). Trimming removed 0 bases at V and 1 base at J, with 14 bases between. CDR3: CASSIEVQGLRTDTQYF. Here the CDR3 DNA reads TGTGCCAGTAGTATAGAGGTACAGGGCCTCCGCACAGATACGCAGTATTTT.

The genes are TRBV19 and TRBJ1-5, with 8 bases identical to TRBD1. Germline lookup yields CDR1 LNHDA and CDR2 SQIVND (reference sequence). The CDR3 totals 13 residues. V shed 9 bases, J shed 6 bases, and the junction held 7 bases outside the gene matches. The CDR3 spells CASQNRGSQPQHF. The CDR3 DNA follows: TGTGCCAGCCAGAACAGGGGGAGTCAGCCCCAGCATTTT.

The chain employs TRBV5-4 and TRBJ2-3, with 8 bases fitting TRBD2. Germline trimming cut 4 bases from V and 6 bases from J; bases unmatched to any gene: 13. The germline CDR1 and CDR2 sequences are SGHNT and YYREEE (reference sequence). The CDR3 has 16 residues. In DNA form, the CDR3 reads TGTGCCAGCAGCCCCGGGACTAGATACGATCGGGATACGCAGTATTTT. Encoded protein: CASSPGTRYDRDTQYF. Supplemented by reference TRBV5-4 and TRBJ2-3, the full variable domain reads ETGVTQSPTHLIKTRGQQVTLRCSSQSGHNTVSWYQQALGQGPQFIFQYYREEENGRGNFPPRFSGLQFPNYSSELNVNALELDDSALYLCASSPGTRYDRDTQYFGPGTRLTVL.

CDR3 region: CASSSGQPNYGYTF. The DNA for the CDR3 is TGCGCCAGCAGCTCTGGACAGCCGAACTATGGCTACACCTTC. The chain uses TRBV5-1 and TRBJ1-2; TRBD1 is a possible D gene (6 bases). The CDR3 consists of 14 residues. Trimming took 3 bases from V and 2 from J, leaving 11 bases between them. Germline-derived CDR1 and CDR2 are SGHRS and YFSETQ.

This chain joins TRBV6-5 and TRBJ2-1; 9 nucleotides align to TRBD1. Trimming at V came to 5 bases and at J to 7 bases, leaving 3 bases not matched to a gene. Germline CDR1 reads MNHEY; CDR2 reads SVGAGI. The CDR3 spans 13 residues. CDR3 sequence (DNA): TGTGCCAGCAGTAGGGACAGGGTGAATGAGCAGTTCTTC. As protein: CASSRDRVNEQFF.